This TCR beta chain stems from a study of T cells in Graves' hyperthyroidism and ophthalmopathy. Study-wide results and limits: Peripheral blood also featured most of the thyroid clonotypes expanded above 0.001.

V lost 8 bases to trimming and J lost 3 bases, with 23 bases between them. Per germline, CDR1 SGHTA and CDR2 FQGTGA. This CDR3 is built from 16 residues. Regarding this clonotype: The target antigen is unknown.

TCR beta CDR3 sequences were amplified from RNA transcripts. First-round RT-PCR with HTBI primers amplified the TCR CDR3 region. TCRdb called the multiplex PCR reads again in MiXCR, with one record for every CDR3 protein. This sample carries about 700,000 distinct CDR3 sequences, over 40% of them seen once, and the ten largest clones take about 7%. Criteria for exclusion of patients were uncontrolled infection, other autoimmune disease, pregnancy or lactation. What was sequenced was peripheral blood or thyroid tissue (not recorded which). The receptor was isolated from an adult man with Graves' disease, either hyperthyroidism or ophthalmopathy (not recorded which). The rearrangement links TRBV7-3 to TRBJ2-7; D tentatively fits TRBD1 or TRBD2 (6 bases each). The CDR3 region has the DNA TGTGCCAGCCATTGGGGGGACAACTACACTCACTACGAGCAGTACTTC. Translating it yields CASHWGDNYTHYEQYF.